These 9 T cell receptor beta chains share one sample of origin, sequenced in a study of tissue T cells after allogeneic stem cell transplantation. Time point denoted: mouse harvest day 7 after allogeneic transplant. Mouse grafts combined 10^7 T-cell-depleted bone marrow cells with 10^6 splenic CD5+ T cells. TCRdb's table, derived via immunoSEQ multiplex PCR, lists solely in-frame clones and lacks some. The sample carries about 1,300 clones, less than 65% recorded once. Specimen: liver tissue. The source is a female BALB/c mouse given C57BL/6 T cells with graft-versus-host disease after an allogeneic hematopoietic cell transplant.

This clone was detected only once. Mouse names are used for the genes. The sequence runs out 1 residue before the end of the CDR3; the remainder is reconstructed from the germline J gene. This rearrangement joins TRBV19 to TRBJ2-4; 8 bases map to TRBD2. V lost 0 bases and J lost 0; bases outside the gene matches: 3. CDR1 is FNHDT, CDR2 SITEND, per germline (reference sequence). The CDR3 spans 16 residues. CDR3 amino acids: CASSIVGGVSQNTLYF. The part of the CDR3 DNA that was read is TGTGCCAGCAGTATAGTTGGGGGGGTCAGTCAAAACACCTTGTAC.

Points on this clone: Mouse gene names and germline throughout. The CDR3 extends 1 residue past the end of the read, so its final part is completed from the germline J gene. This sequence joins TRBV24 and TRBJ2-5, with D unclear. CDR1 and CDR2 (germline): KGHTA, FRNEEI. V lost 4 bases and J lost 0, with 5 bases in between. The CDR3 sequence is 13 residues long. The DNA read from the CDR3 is TGTGCCAGCAGTCCCTTTAACCAAGACACCCAGTAC. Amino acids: CASSPFNQDTQY. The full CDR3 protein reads CASSPFNQDTQYF.

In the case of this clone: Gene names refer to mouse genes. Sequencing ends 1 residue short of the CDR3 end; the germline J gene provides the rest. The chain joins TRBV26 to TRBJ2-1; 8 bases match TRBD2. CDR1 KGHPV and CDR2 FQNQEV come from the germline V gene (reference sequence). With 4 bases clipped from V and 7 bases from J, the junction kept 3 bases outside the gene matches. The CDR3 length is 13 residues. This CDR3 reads CASSQTGGAEQFF. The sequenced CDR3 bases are TGTGCCAGCAGTCAAACTGGGGGAGCTGAGCAGTTC.

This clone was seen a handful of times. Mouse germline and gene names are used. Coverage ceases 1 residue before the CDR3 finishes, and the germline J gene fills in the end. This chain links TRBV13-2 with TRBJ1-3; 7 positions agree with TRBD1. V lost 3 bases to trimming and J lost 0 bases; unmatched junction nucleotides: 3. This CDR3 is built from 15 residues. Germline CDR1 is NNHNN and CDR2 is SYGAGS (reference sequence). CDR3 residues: CASGARTGSGNTLYF. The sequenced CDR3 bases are TGTGCCAGCGGTGCCCGGACAGGTTCTGGAAATACGCTCTAT.

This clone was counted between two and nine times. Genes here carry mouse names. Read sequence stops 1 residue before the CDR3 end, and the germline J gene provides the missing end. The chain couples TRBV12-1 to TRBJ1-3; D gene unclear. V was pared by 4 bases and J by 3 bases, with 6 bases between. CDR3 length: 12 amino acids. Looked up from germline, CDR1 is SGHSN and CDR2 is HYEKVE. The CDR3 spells CASSGVGNTLYF. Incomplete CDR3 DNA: TGTGCCAGCTCCGGGGTTGGAAATACGCTCTAT. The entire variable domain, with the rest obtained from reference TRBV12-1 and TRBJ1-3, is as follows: DSGVVQSPRHIIKEKGGRSVLTCIPISGHSNVVWYQQTLGKELKFLIQHYEKVERDKGFLPSRFSVQQFDDYHSEMNMSALELEDSAMYFCASSGVGNTLYFGEGSRLIVV.

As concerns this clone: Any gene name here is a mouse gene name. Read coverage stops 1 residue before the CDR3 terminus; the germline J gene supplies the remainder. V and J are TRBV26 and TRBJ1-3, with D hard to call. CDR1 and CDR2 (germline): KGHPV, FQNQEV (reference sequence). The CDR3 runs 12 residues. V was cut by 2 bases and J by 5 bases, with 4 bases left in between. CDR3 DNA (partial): TGTGCCAGCAGTCTGGGGAGAAATACGCTCTAT. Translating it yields CASSLGRNTLY. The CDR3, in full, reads CASSLGRNTLYF.

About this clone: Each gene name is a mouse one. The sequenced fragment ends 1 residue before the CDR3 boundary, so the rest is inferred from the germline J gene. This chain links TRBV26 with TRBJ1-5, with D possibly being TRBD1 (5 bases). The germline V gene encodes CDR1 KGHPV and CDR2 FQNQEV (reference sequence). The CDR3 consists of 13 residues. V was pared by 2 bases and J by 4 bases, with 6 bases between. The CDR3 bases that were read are TGTGCCAGCAGTCTGGAGGGGAACCAGGCTCCGCTT. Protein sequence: CASSLEGNQAPL. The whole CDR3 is CASSLEGNQAPLF.

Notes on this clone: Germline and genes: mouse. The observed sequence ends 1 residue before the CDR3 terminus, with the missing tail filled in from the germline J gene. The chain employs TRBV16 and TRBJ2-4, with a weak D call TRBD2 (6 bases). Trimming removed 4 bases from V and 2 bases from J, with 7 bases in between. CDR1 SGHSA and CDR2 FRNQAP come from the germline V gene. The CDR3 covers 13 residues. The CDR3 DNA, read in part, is TGTGCAAGCAGCTGGGACTTTCAAAACACCTTGTAC. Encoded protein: CASSWDFQNTLY. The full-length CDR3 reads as CASSWDFQNTLYF. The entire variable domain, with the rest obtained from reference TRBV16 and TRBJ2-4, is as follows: NAGVIQTPRHKVTGKGQEATLWCEPISGHSAVFWYRQTIVQGLEFLTYFRNQAPIDDSGMPKERFSAQMPNQSHSTLKIQSTQPQDSAVYLCASSWDFQNTLYFGAGTRLSVL.

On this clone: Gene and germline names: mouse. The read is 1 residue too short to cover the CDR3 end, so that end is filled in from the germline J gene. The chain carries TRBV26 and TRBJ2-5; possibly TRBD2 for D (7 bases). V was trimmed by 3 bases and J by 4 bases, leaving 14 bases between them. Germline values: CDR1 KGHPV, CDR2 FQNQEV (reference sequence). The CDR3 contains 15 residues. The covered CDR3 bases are TGTGCCAGCAGTCTCCGGCTGGGGGCGGAAGACACCCAGTAC. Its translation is CASSLRLGAEDTQY. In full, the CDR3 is CASSLRLGAEDTQYF.